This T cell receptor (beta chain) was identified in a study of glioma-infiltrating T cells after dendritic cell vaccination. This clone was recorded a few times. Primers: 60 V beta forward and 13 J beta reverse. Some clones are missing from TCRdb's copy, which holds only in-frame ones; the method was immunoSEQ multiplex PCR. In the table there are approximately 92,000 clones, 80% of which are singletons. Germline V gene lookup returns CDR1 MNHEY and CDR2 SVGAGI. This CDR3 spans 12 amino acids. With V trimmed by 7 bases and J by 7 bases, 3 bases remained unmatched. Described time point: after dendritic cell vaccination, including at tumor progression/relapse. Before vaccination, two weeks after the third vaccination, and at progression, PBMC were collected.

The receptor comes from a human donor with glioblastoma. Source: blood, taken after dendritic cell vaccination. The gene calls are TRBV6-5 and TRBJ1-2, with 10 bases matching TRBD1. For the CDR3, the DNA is TGTGCCAGCACCAGGACAGGGGGTGGCTACACCTTC. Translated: CASTRTGGGYTF.